This TCR beta chain is drawn from a study of graft-versus-host responses after intestinal transplantation. Here immunoSEQ multiplex PCR was the method, and the copy in TCRdb shows in-frame clones only, minus some. This table holds 35,000 to 40,000 clones, roughly 87% found once. The starting material, graft tissue, was processed to release intraepithelial and lamina propria lymphocytes. The TCR was taken from a human patient who received an intestinal transplant, so some T cells may come from the graft donor. This specimen was ileum tissue, taken around 200 days after intestinal transplant.

The CDR3 bases are TGTGCCAGCAGCCCTTTCCCCGGGGCAGGGGGTACCTACGAGCAGTACTTC. This sequence encodes CASSPFPGAGGTYEQYF. This chain joins TRBV14 and TRBJ2-7, with 7 nucleotides matching TRBD1. The CDR3 is 17 residues long. Germline lookup yields CDR1 SGHDN and CDR2 FVKESK. Germline trimming cut 4 bases from V and 2 bases from J; bases unmatched to any gene: 14. The variable domain in full, with the rest retrieved from reference TRBV14 and TRBJ2-7, is EAGVTQFPSHSVIEKGQTVTLRCDPISGHDNLYWYRRVMGKEIKFLLHFVKESKQDESGMPNNRFLAERTGGTYSTLKVQPAELEDSGVYFCASSPFPGAGGTYEQYFGPGTRLTVT.